A single sample is the source of the 5 T cell receptor beta chains below, sequenced in a study of metastatic and nonmetastatic thyroid tumors (dated by TCRdb to about 2020). No patient had received any treatment before thyroid surgery. The library was produced with PCR. TCRdb names Illumina HiSeq 4000 as the instrument used. TCRdb's own reprocessing of the public reads used fastp at Q25 and MiXCR and kept productive beta chains. A total of about 33,000 clones appear in this sample, roughly 19% of them only once. The ten largest clones capture about an eighth of the sample. Sequenced input: blood. The receptors here all came from a male donor with papillary thyroid cancer or a benign thyroid nodule (not recorded which). Some clones in this sample may be carry-over from other donors' samples.

The chain recombines TRBV20-1 with TRBJ2-1; 7 bases map to TRBD2. Germline V CDR1 and CDR2: DFQATT, SNEGSKA (reference sequence). This CDR3 is built from 15 residues. The V segment lost 1 base and the J segment 9 bases; nucleotides outside the gene matches: 12. CDR3 region: CSARVASGLTSEQFF. The CDR3 DNA follows: TGCAGTGCTAGAGTGGCTAGCGGATTAACAAGTGAGCAGTTCTTC.

Of note for this clone: A junction end diverges from the germline sequence, so it may reflect a read error. V usage is TRBV18 and J usage is TRBJ2-1, with D possibly being TRBD2 (5 bases). Per germline, CDR1 KGHSH and CDR2 LQKENI. This CDR3 is 15 amino acids long. The CDR3 loop is CASSTPPSGKNEQFF. The CDR3 nucleotides read TGTGCCAGCTCAACACCGCCTTCGGGGAAAAATGAGCAGTTCTTC. The full variable domain, completed using reference TRBV18 and TRBJ2-1, is NAGVMQNPRHLVRRRGQEARLRCSPMKGHSHVYWYRQLPEEGLKFMVYLQKENIIDESGMPKERFSAEFPKEGPSILRIQQVVRGDSAAYFCASSTPPSGKNEQFFGPGTRLTVL.

At least ten counts were recorded for this clone. The V gene is TRBV11-2, the J gene TRBJ1-2; 8 positions match TRBD1. CDR3 length: 14 amino acids. The V gene's germline CDR1 is SGHAT and CDR2 FQNNGV. Germline trimming cut 5 bases from V and 4 bases from J; bases unmatched to any gene: 6. This CDR3 reads CASSRGQGGYGYTF. CDR3 bases: TGTGCCAGCAGCCGAGGACAGGGCGGCTATGGCTACACCTTC.

This clone was observed at least ten times. The genes are TRBV9 and TRBJ1-1; weak D call: TRBD1 (5 bases). The length of the CDR3 is 14 residues. The germline gives CDR1 SGDLS, CDR2 YYNGEE. Trimming shortened V by 3 bases and J by 4 bases, and 13 bases separated the two germline ends. The CDR3 bases are TGTGCCAGCAGCGCCAGGGATCTCGGCACTGAAGCTTTCTTT. Protein sequence: CASSARDLGTEAFF.

This clone came up a few times. Its ends do not fully match the called genes, so a read error is possible. The V gene is TRBV15, the J gene TRBJ2-3; D is unclear. The CDR3 runs 17 residues. Germline CDR1 reads LNHNV; CDR2 reads YYDKDF (reference sequence). The CDR3 nucleotides are TGTGCCACCAGCAGAGATCCAGGCACAGCTTCCACATATACGCAGTATTTT. It codes for CATSRDPGTASTYTQYF. The full variable domain, completed using reference TRBV15 and TRBJ2-3, is DAMVIQNPRYQVTQFGKPVTLSCSQTLNHNVMYWYQQKSSQAPKLLFHYYDKDFNNEADTPDNFQSRRPNTSFCFLDIRSPGLGDTAMYLCATSRDPGTASTYTQYFGPGTRLTVL.